The 15 T cell receptor beta chains below come from one sample, sequenced in a study of blood T cells in healthy people across ages. A sample-barcoded 5' primer and a J-beta primer mix were used in a second PCR of roughly 6 to 11 cycles. TCRdb called the 5' RACE reads again in MiXCR, with one record for every CDR3 protein. Counted here are about 720,000 distinct CDR3 sequences, 22% occurring once; the ten biggest clones make up under 25%. Sequencing input: blood. The receptors come from a man in his 70s in good health.

This chain connects TRBV28 to TRBJ2-1, with 7 bases fitting TRBD1. The V segment lost 7 bases and the J segment 9 bases; nucleotides outside the gene matches: 9. This CDR3 contains 13 residues. Germline V gives CDR1 MDHEN, CDR2 SYDVKM. The CDR3 region is CASTVTTGIEQFF. The CDR3 coding sequence is TGTGCCAGCACCGTTACGACAGGGATTGAGCAGTTCTTC.

This clonotype was seen a handful of times. Sequence at one end of the junction differs from germline and may be a read error. The rearrangement joins TRBV7-9 to TRBJ1-4; 10 bases fit TRBD1. The germline V gene has CDR1 SEHNR and CDR2 FQNEAQ (reference sequence). The CDR3 runs 15 residues. This CDR3 reads CASSIAGTGEKKLFF. CDR3 in DNA: TGTGCCAGCAGCATAGCCGGGACAGGGGAGAAAAAACTGTTTTTT.

The chain carries TRBV4-3 and TRBJ2-1, with D possibly TRBD1 on 6 matching bases. The CDR3 spans 17 residues. In germline, CDR1 is LGHNA, CDR2 YSLEER. Trimming removed 0 bases from V and 2 bases from J, with 14 bases in between. The CDR3 DNA follows: TGCGCCAGCAGCCAAGATTCGTTTGGGGGCCCCTACAATGAGCAGTTCTTC. This codes for CASSQDSFGGPYNEQFF.

The table lists this clonotype with a few counts. The rearrangement uses TRBV6-1 and TRBJ2-3; 8 bases match TRBD2. Germline V gene lookup returns CDR1 MNHNS and CDR2 SASEGT. CDR3 length: 15 residues. Trimming at V came to 8 bases and at J to 1 base, leaving 8 bases not matched to a gene. DNA for the CDR3: TGTGCCAGCGGCCAAGTTAGCGGGGGCACAGATACGCAGTATTTT. It encodes CASGQVSGGTDTQYF.

The chain links TRBV28 to TRBJ1-2; D perhaps matches TRBD1 (5 bases). Germline V gene lookup returns CDR1 MDHEN and CDR2 SYDVKM. Trimming shortened V by 3 bases and J by 5 bases, and 10 bases separated the two germline ends. CDR3 length: 13 residues. CDR3 nucleotide sequence: TGTGCCAGCAGTTTTGTGGGGGAATATGGCTACACCTTC. Translating gives CASSFVGEYGYTF.

This chain connects TRBV5-5 to TRBJ2-1; no definite D call. CDR3 size: 14 residues. Trimming left V 6 bases short and J 7 bases short, with 17 bases between. The V gene's germline CDR1 is SGHKS and CDR2 YYEKEE (reference sequence). The DNA of the CDR3 is TGTGCCAGCATCATGGCCCCAGCCCGAAATGAGCAGTTCTTC. Protein sequence: CASIMAPARNEQFF.

V is TRBV18 and J is TRBJ2-1, with 8 bases identical to TRBD2. The germline CDR1 and CDR2 sequences are KGHSH and LQKENI. This CDR3 comprises 14 residues. The junction had 4 bases not matched to a gene; V was cut back by 3 bases and J by 6 bases. The CDR3 is CASSPIAGINEQFF. CDR3 nucleotide sequence: TGTGCCAGCTCACCCATAGCGGGGATCAATGAGCAGTTCTTC.

Points on this clonotype: At one end, the junction sequence differs from germline, possibly due to a read error. This sequence joins TRBV15 and TRBJ1-2, with TRBD1 as a possible D gene (5 bases). The CDR3 consists of 13 residues. Looked up from germline, CDR1 is LNHNV and CDR2 is YYDKDF (reference sequence). DNA of the CDR3: TGTGCCACCAGCAGACAGGGTAACTACGGCTACACCTTC. It yields the protein CATSRQGNYGYTF. Full variable domain (missing parts from reference TRBV15 and TRBJ1-2): DAMVIQNPRYQVTQFGKPVTLSCSQTLNHNVMYWYQQKSSQAPKLLFHYYDKDFNNEADTPDNFQSRRPNTSFCFLDIRSPGLGDTAMYLCATSRQGNYGYTFGSGTRLTVV.

This clonotype was detected a few times. The gene calls are TRBV24-1 and TRBJ2-3; 11 nucleotides align to TRBD2. V lost 3 bases to trimming and J lost 0 bases; unmatched junction nucleotides: 4. CDR3 length: 17 amino acids. CDR1 KGHDR and CDR2 SFDVKD come from the germline V gene. The CDR3 DNA sequence: TGTGCCACCAGTGATATGACTAGCGGGATCAGCACAGATACGCAGTATTTT. Its translation is CATSDMTSGISTDTQYF.

This chain joins TRBV7-2 and TRBJ2-3, with D uncertain. This CDR3 region has 15 residues. With 2 bases removed from V and 0 bases from J, the gap between germline ends came to 9 bases. Germline values: CDR1 SGHTA, CDR2 FQGNSA. CDR3 sequence reads: CASSLNHPSTDTQYF. Written as DNA, the CDR3 is TGTGCCAGCAGCTTAAACCATCCCAGCACAGATACGCAGTATTTT.

This clonotype came up a few times. The V gene is TRBV27, the J gene TRBJ2-3, with 7 bases matching TRBD1. V dropped 6 bases and J dropped 1; count of bases not matched to a gene: 10. In germline, CDR1 is MNHEY, CDR2 SMNVEV (reference sequence). CDR3 size: 16 residues. The CDR3 here is CASSSYQGVGTDTQYF. CDR3 bases: TGTGCCAGCAGCTCATACCAGGGGGTCGGCACAGATACGCAGTATTTT.

The sample holds many counts of this clonotype. The genes are TRBV4-3 and TRBJ1-1; D is ambiguous. V lost 3 bases, J lost 6 bases, and 14 bases lay in between. This CDR3 region has 14 residues. Germline CDR1 is LGHNA and CDR2 is YSLEER. This chain's CDR3 is CASSQSVAYPEAFF. DNA of the CDR3: TGCGCCAGCAGCCAGTCCGTTGCGTACCCTGAAGCTTTCTTT.

In its sample, this clonotype was seen a few times. The chain employs TRBV6-1 and TRBJ2-3; D may be TRBD2 (5 bases). CDR1 and CDR2 from the germline V gene are MNHNS and SASEGT. The CDR3 covers 14 residues. Trimming removed 3 bases at V and 6 bases at J, with 13 bases between. The chain's CDR3 is CASSESGFVDTQYF. The CDR3 nucleotides read TGTGCCAGCAGTGAGTCGGGGTTTGTGGATACGCAGTATTTT.

This clonotype was detected only a few times. V and J are TRBV11-2 and TRBJ2-1; TRBD2 is a possible D gene (7 bases). V lost 5 bases, J lost 6 bases, and 26 bases lay in between. Germline CDR1 is SGHAT and CDR2 is FQNNGV. The CDR3 extends over 18 amino acids. The DNA of the CDR3 is TGTGCCAGCAGCCCCCGCGCGGGGTGGGGGGGACAATTCAATGAGCAGTTCTTC. It codes for CASSPRAGWGGQFNEQFF.

This chain joins TRBV5-1 and TRBJ1-4; D may be TRBD1 (5 bases). Germline V gene lookup returns CDR1 SGHRS and CDR2 YFSETQ. CDR3 size: 15 residues. V was clipped by 4 bases and J by 6 bases, with 16 bases between them. The CDR3 region has the DNA TGCGCCAGCAGCCTGGGGGTCGTGGGGGATGAAAAACTGTTTTTT. Translating gives CASSLGVVGDEKLFF.